This T cell receptor beta chain was recovered during a study of shared clonotypes between healthy human individuals. Background on the study: CD8 memory received one plate per donor, CD8 naive two, CD4 memory three and CD4 naive three. General observations from the study: Rarefaction demonstrated incomplete sorted-subset sequencing despite large depth.

The method was immunoSEQ multiplex PCR; TCRdb's version includes in-frame clones alone and lacks a portion of them. Of about 2.3 million clones in the sample, approximately 93% were seen once. As concerns this clone: What it binds is not known.

V was clipped by 3 bases and J by 0 bases; unmatched bases: 7. The CDR3 runs to 18 residues. Per germline, CDR1 SGHAT and CDR2 FQNNGV. The gene calls are TRBV11-2 and TRBJ2-1, with 11 nucleotides matching TRBD2. The sequencing input was naive CD4+ T cells from PBMCs. Subset described: CD45RA+ positively selected. This TCR was recovered from a man aged 18 to 29 in good health. Some clones in this sample may be carry-over from other donors' samples. In DNA, the CDR3 is TGTGCCAGCAGCTTGGTCGGGACTAGCGGAAGCTCCTACAATGAGCAGTTCTTC. Protein: CASSLVGTSGSSYNEQFF.